Presented here are 27 T cell receptor beta chains from one specimen sequenced in a study of T cell responses to AZD1222 COVID-19 vaccine (dated by TCRdb to the early 2020s). The library was prepared using the immunoSEQ multiplex PCR assay. Not all clones reach the TCRdb copy of this immuneACCESS table, which keeps in-frame sequences only. Checked studies attribute under half of the gap to unresolved V genes and leave the rest unexplained. For this sample the table gives 30,000 to 35,000 clones, of which more than 75% were detected only once. The ten largest clones take up approximately 9.9% of the sample. Explained via the paper, the time point label denotes: about 28 days (+/-7) after the second vaccine dose. Sample: peripheral blood, taken 28 days after the second AZD1222 dose. The receptors were gathered from an adult who received the AZD1222 COVID-19 vaccine.

J is TRBJ1-6 and V is TRBV3-1 (or the pseudogene TRBV3-2); D unclear. Trimming left V 4 bases short and J 7 bases short, with 14 bases between. Germline V gene lookup returns CDR1 LGHDT and CDR2 YNNKEL (reference sequence). The CDR3 is 15 residues long. In DNA form, the CDR3 reads TGTGCCAGCAGCCCCGGGCGAGGGATGAATTCACCCCTCCACTTT. Amino acids: CASSPGRGMNSPLHF.

The genes are TRBV11-2 and TRBJ2-2; 10 bases align to TRBD2. Germline CDR1 is SGHAT and CDR2 is FQNNGV. The CDR3 is made up of 17 amino acids. The V segment lost 0 bases and the J segment 6 bases; nucleotides outside the gene matches: 7. The CDR3 here is CASSLESLAGVPGELFF. CDR3 bases: TGTGCCAGCAGCTTAGAATCCCTAGCGGGAGTGCCCGGGGAGCTGTTTTTT.

The chain is built from TRBV6-1 and TRBJ1-2, with a weak D call TRBD1 (6 bases). This CDR3 region has 16 residues. Germline CDR1 reads MNHNS; CDR2 reads SASEGT. V lost 2 bases, J lost 0 bases, and 13 bases lay in between. CDR3 residues: CASSERGGRPNYGYTF. As DNA, the CDR3 is TGTGCCAGCAGTGAACGGGGGGGGCGACCTAACTATGGCTACACCTTC.

The chain recombines TRBV3-1 (or the pseudogene TRBV3-2) with TRBJ2-7; 10 bases are shared with TRBD1. The germline V gene has CDR1 LGHDT and CDR2 YNNKEL (reference sequence). J lost 3 bases, V lost 8 bases, and 10 bases had no gene match. CDR3 length: 15 residues. CDR3 nucleotides: TGTGCCAGCGCAGGGGACAGGGGAGGGGTCTACGAGCAGTACTTC. The encoded protein is CASAGDRGGVYEQYF.

The V and J genes are TRBV11-3 and TRBJ1-4, with no clear D. CDR3 size: 16 residues. Germline assignment: CDR1 SGHNT and CDR2 YENEEA. The V gene lost 4 bases and the J gene lost 4 bases, with 16 bases spanning the gap. The CDR3 sequence: CASSYAWLTDNEKLFF. In DNA form, the CDR3 reads TGTGCCAGCAGCTACGCTTGGTTGACGGATAATGAAAAACTGTTTTTT.

This chain links TRBV30 with TRBJ1-1; TRBD1 is a possible D gene (5 bases). V lost 1 base and J lost 6, with 15 bases in between. The CDR3 consists of 14 residues. Germline CDR1 GTSNPN, CDR2 SVGIG (reference sequence). This CDR3 reads CAWSEGNGDSEAFF. CDR3 bases: TGTGCCTGGAGTGAAGGGAACGGGGACTCTGAAGCTTTCTTT.

This sequence joins TRBV5-5 and TRBJ1-2; 8 nucleotides agree with TRBD1. The germline gives CDR1 SGHKS, CDR2 YYEKEE (reference sequence). The V segment lost 4 bases and the J segment 3 bases; nucleotides outside the gene matches: 2. This CDR3 region has 13 residues. CDR3 bases: TGTGCCAGCAGCACACAGGGGGACTATGGCTACACCTTC. It yields the protein CASSTQGDYGYTF. The complete variable domain, with remaining parts taken from reference TRBV5-5 and TRBJ1-2, reads DAGVTQSPTHLIKTRGQQVTLRCSPISGHKSVSWYQQVLGQGPQFIFQYYEKEERGRGNFPDRFSARQFPNYSSELNVNALLLGDSALYLCASSTQGDYGYTFGSGTRLTVV.

The V gene is TRBV24-1, the J gene TRBJ2-3; 8 nucleotides align to TRBD2. This CDR3 is 15 amino acids long. The J segment lost 5 bases and the V segment lost 5 bases, leaving 8 bases of the junction unmatched. The germline V gene has CDR1 KGHDR and CDR2 SFDVKD. This CDR3 reads CATSAGGAGVDTQYF. The CDR3 region has the DNA TGTGCCACCAGTGCCGGTGGAGCGGGGGTAGATACGCAGTATTTT.

The rearrangement links TRBV5-5 to TRBJ1-5; D perhaps matches TRBD1 (6 bases). CDR3 length: 16 amino acids. The germline V gene encodes CDR1 SGHKS and CDR2 YYEKEE (reference sequence). The V end lost 4 bases, the J end lost 1 base, and 15 bases lay between the germline ends. In DNA, the CDR3 is TGTGCCAGCAGCCTAGGGGGTCAGGGAAGCAATCAGCCCCAGCATTTT. Protein product: CASSLGGQGSNQPQHF.

The rearrangement joins TRBV3-1 (or the pseudogene TRBV3-2) to TRBJ1-3; weak D call: TRBD1 (6 bases). Trimming took off 4 bases at V and 0 bases at J, with 10 bases between the two ends. The CDR3 runs to 15 residues. CDR1 is LGHDT, CDR2 YNNKEL, per germline (reference sequence). CDR3 nucleotide sequence: TGTGCCAGCAGCCCCCGGACAGTCTCTGGAAACACCATATATTTT. This encodes CASSPRTVSGNTIYF.

The CDR3 sequence is CASSPSGANVLTF. Here the CDR3 DNA reads TGTGCCAGCAGTCCTTCTGGGGCCAACGTCCTGACTTTC. The chain combines TRBV27 with TRBJ2-6; D gene uncertain. Germline values: CDR1 MNHEY, CDR2 SMNVEV (reference sequence). The CDR3 extends over 13 amino acids. Trimming stripped 5 bases from V and 1 base from J, with 3 bases between.

The chain uses TRBV27 and TRBJ2-2, with a tentative D call TRBD2 (5 bases). V was cut by 3 bases and J by 5 bases, with 13 bases left in between. Germline V CDR1 and CDR2: MNHEY, SMNVEV (reference sequence). The CDR3 sequence is 15 residues long. CDR3: CASSFVASGTGELFF. The CDR3 DNA follows: TGTGCCAGCAGTTTTGTAGCCTCGGGAACCGGGGAGCTGTTTTTT.

The rearrangement links TRBV28 to TRBJ1-2; D may be TRBD1 (5 bases). Germline-derived CDR1 and CDR2 are MDHEN and SYDVKM. The CDR3 is 15 residues long. The V and J ends lost 6 bases and 5 bases respectively, with 19 bases between them. CDR3 loop: CASSPIGRDLYGYTF. Here the CDR3 DNA reads TGTGCCAGCAGCCCTATTGGGCGGGACCTTTATGGCTACACCTTC.

The V call is TRBV6-5, the J call TRBJ2-7; D gene unclear. The V end lost 7 bases, the J end lost 0 bases, and 13 bases lay between the germline ends. Germline CDR1 and CDR2: MNHEY and SVGAGI. The CDR3 contains 14 residues. This chain's CDR3 is CASTVLPVSYEQYF. The CDR3 region has the DNA TGTGCCAGCACCGTCCTACCGGTCTCCTACGAGCAGTACTTC.

This chain links TRBV6-5 with TRBJ2-7; 7 bases are shared with TRBD2. The ends lost 8 bases at V and 2 bases at J; junction bases unmatched: 9. The CDR3 has 14 amino acids. The germline CDR1 and CDR2 sequences are MNHEY and SVGAGI. The CDR3 region is CASGRARTTYEQYF. In DNA form, the CDR3 reads TGTGCCAGCGGGAGGGCTCGAACGACCTACGAGCAGTACTTC.

The count of this clone is one. The chain joins TRBV28 to TRBJ1-5; possibly TRBD1 for D (6 bases). V lost 3 bases to trimming and J lost 9 bases, with 18 bases between them. The CDR3 extends over 15 amino acids. Germline loops: CDR1 MDHEN, CDR2 SYDVKM. This CDR3 is CASSLGVGARGPQHF. The CDR3 nucleotides read TGTGCCAGCAGTTTGGGGGTAGGGGCCAGGGGGCCCCAGCATTTT.

This clone was observed once. J is TRBJ1-6 and V is TRBV13; TRBD1 is a possible D gene (5 bases). The CDR3 is made up of 15 amino acids. CDR1 and CDR2 from the germline V gene are PRHDT and FYEKMQ (reference sequence). V was pared by 0 bases and J by 8 bases, with 11 bases between. CDR3 coding DNA: TGTGCCAGCAGCTTAGGGGACGGGGGTTATTCACCCCTCCACTTT. Protein sequence: CASSLGDGGYSPLHF.

The rearrangement links TRBV5-4 to TRBJ2-3; 7 nucleotides agree with TRBD1. The CDR3 sequence is 16 residues long. CDR1 SGHNT and CDR2 YYREEE come from the germline V gene (reference sequence). V gave up 4 bases and J gave up 3 bases; unmatched junction bases: 11. The CDR3 loop reads CASSPPGQISTDTQYF. Written as DNA, the CDR3 is TGTGCCAGCAGCCCTCCGGGACAGATCTCAACAGATACGCAGTATTTT.

V and J are TRBV2 and TRBJ1-3; unclear D gene. The V end was cut by 3 bases, the J end by 0 bases, with 15 bases between. In germline, CDR1 is SNHLY, CDR2 FYNNEI. This CDR3 is 17 amino acids long. CDR3 sequence: CASSDPRRVASGNTIYF. The CDR3 DNA reads as TGTGCCAGCAGTGACCCCAGGCGGGTGGCCTCTGGAAACACCATATATTTT.

The chain uses TRBV10-3 and TRBJ1-1; D is perhaps TRBD1 (6 bases). Germline CDR1 and CDR2: ENHRY and SYGVKD. V was clipped by 3 bases and J by 1 base, with 12 bases between them. This CDR3 is built from 15 residues. The DNA for the CDR3 is TGTGCCATCAGTGATCGGGGGCGCCGGAACACTGAAGCTTTCTTT. Amino acids: CAISDRGRRNTEAFF.

The chain carries TRBV6-5 and TRBJ1-4, with 9 bases that match TRBD1. The ends lost 6 bases at V and 7 bases at J; junction bases unmatched: 6. Germline V gene lookup returns CDR1 MNHEY and CDR2 SVGAGI. CDR3 length equals 14 residues. Written as DNA, the CDR3 is TGTGCCAGCAGCTTTCGACAGGGGGTTGAAAAACTGTTTTTT. This encodes CASSFRQGVEKLFF.

This clone is medium-sized in the sample. This rearrangement joins TRBV29-1 to TRBJ1-2; 8 bases line up with TRBD1. There are 14 residues in the CDR3. Germline lookup yields CDR1 SQVTM and CDR2 ANQGSEA. V lost 3 bases to trimming and J lost 6 bases; unmatched junction nucleotides: 9. The CDR3: CSVDGTNRGDGYTF. The CDR3 DNA is TGCAGCGTTGACGGGACGAACAGGGGGGATGGCTACACCTTC.

The chain employs TRBV18 and TRBJ1-2; 8 bases match TRBD1. This CDR3 comprises 16 residues. Germline CDR1 is KGHSH and CDR2 is LQKENI. The V segment lost 2 bases and the J segment 4 bases; nucleotides outside the gene matches: 9. Written as DNA, the CDR3 is TGTGCCAGCTCACCAGGGCAGGGGGCGCTTGGCTATGGCTACACCTTC. This codes for CASSPGQGALGYGYTF.

V is TRBV25-1 and J is TRBJ2-7; no clear D. CDR3 length equals 12 residues. Germline V gene sequence: CDR1 MGHDK, CDR2 SYGVNS. The V gene lost 4 bases and the J gene lost 3 bases, with 7 bases spanning the gap. The chain's CDR3 is CASSGQVYEQYF. In DNA form, the CDR3 reads TGTGCCAGCAGTGGGCAGGTCTACGAGCAGTACTTC.

V usage is TRBV5-1 and J usage is TRBJ1-4; maybe TRBD1 (6 bases). Trimming left V 1 base short and J 6 bases short, with 10 bases between. CDR3 length: 14 amino acids. The germline CDR1 and CDR2 sequences are SGHRS and YFSETQ. The chain's CDR3 is CASSLMSGDEKLFF. The CDR3 DNA sequence: TGCGCCAGCAGCTTGATGTCAGGGGATGAAAAACTGTTTTTT.

The rearrangement joins TRBV30 to TRBJ2-1; a possible D gene is TRBD1 (6 bases). The V end was cut by 1 base, the J end by 7 bases, with 17 bases between. The CDR3 runs to 15 residues. Germline values: CDR1 GTSNPN, CDR2 SVGIG (reference sequence). The CDR3 is CAWSGERQGRNEQFF. The DNA for the CDR3 is TGTGCCTGGAGTGGGGAACGCCAGGGGCGGAATGAGCAGTTCTTC.

The rearrangement links TRBV11-2 to TRBJ1-1; no clear D gene. The V gene's germline CDR1 is SGHAT and CDR2 FQNNGV. V gave up 5 bases and J gave up 3 bases, with 10 bases separating them. The CDR3 consists of 13 residues. This chain's CDR3 is CASSRTRDTEAFF. CDR3 coding DNA: TGTGCCAGCAGCCGCACAAGGGACACTGAAGCTTTCTTT.